These 23 T cell receptor beta chains share one sample of origin, sequenced in a study of low-dose radiotherapy and immunotherapy resistance in tumors. Time point denoted: before trial treatment. TRAV- and TRBV-specific primers, spanning alpha and beta chains, primed first-strand cDNA. TCRs underwent roughly 20 PCR cycles of amplification with a constant-region primer and V-primer adapter. TCRdb called the reads again in MiXCR, with one record for every CDR3 protein. The sample has 65,000 to 100,000 distinct CDR3 sequences, roughly 19% seen once. The sample consisted of PBMCs, taken before treatment. The source is a male donor with prostate cancer.

Ten or more counts support this clonotype. V gene TRBV7-9 combines with J gene TRBJ2-3; D remains ambiguous. CDR1 is SEHNR and CDR2 is FQNEAQ in the germline V gene (reference sequence). Trimming shortened V by 3 bases and J by 4 bases, and 5 bases separated the two germline ends. The CDR3 contains 12 residues. The CDR3 DNA reads as TGTGCCAGCAGCTTCGCGGCAGATACGCAGTATTTT. Protein: CASSFAADTQYF.

On this clonotype: A much larger clone sits a single nucleotide away, making a read error possible. This sequence joins TRBV19 and TRBJ2-1; no reliable D call. V lost 6 bases and J lost 4, with 13 bases in between. Germline V gene lookup returns CDR1 LNHDA and CDR2 SQIVND (reference sequence). The CDR3 runs to 14 residues. The CDR3 sequence: CASRSPGRYNEQFF. CDR3 DNA: TGTGCCAGTAGATCACCCGGACGGTACAATGAGCAGTTCTTC.

This clonotype was seen repeatedly, ten times or more. V and J are TRBV11-1 and TRBJ2-5; unclear D gene. Trimming removed 5 bases from V and 4 bases from J, with 8 bases in between. Germline values: CDR1 SGHAT, CDR2 FQDESV (reference sequence). The CDR3 spans 12 residues. In DNA form, the CDR3 reads TGTGCCAGCAGCCTACGGTTAGAGACCCAGTACTTC. This sequence encodes CASSLRLETQYF. The full variable domain, in which reference TRBV11-1 and TRBJ2-5 provide the parts outside the CDR3, is EAEVAQSPRYKITEKSQAVAFWCDPISGHATLYWYRQILGQGPELLVQFQDESVVDDSQLPKDRFSAERLKGVDSTLKIQPAELGDSAMYLCASSLRLETQYFGPGTRLLVL.

A word on this clonotype: This may be a read error: a much more frequent sequence differs by one nucleotide. The CDR3 DNA reads TGTGCCAGCAGGCGACAGAACACTGAAGCTTTCTTT. This sequence encodes CASRRQNTEAFF. The V gene is TRBV7-9, the J gene TRBJ1-1; unclear D gene. Germline assignment: CDR1 SEHNR and CDR2 FQNEAQ (reference sequence). With 6 bases removed from V and 1 base from J, the gap between germline ends came to 6 bases. There are 12 residues in the CDR3.

This clonotype was seen many times. V gene TRBV7-8 combines with J gene TRBJ1-5; 7 bases align to TRBD1. The germline CDR1 and CDR2 sequences are SGHVS and FQNEAQ. The V gene end was trimmed by 4 bases and the J gene end by 8 bases; junction bases not matched to a gene: 14. The CDR3 consists of 16 residues. The DNA of the CDR3 is TGTGCCAGCAGCTCAGCGGACAGGCCAGGCAGGAAGCCCCAGCATTTT. Translation gives CASSSADRPGRKPQHF.

This clonotype has at least ten counts. J is TRBJ2-7 and V is TRBV23-1; D call uncertain. TRBV23-1 is given ORF status, its function remaining uncertain. Trimming stripped 3 bases from V and 4 bases from J, with 7 bases between. The CDR3 is made up of 12 amino acids. The DNA of the CDR3 is TGCGCCAGCAGTCATCATCGATACGAGCAGTACTTC. Translating it yields CASSHHRYEQYF.

This clonotype was seen repeatedly, ten times or more. This sequence joins TRBV30 and TRBJ1-2; perhaps TRBD1 as D (6 bases). Germline assignment: CDR1 GTSNPN and CDR2 SVGIG (reference sequence). This CDR3 comprises 13 residues. Trimming pared 0 bases from V and 4 bases from J, leaving 9 bases between. The CDR3 region is CAWSVQGSYGYTF. In DNA form, the CDR3 reads TGTGCCTGGAGTGTACAGGGTAGCTATGGCTACACCTTC. Drawing the rest from reference TRBV30 and TRBJ1-2, the complete variable domain is SQTIHQWPATLVQPVGSPLSLECTVEGTSNPNLYWYRQAAGRGLQLLFYSVGIGQISSEVPQNLSASRPQDRQFILSSKKLLLSDSGFYLCAWSVQGSYGYTFGSGTRLTVV.

This clonotype has a single count. At one of its ends the junction is not consistent with the germline gene, which may arise from a read error. This chain links TRBV6-5 with TRBJ1-2; D unresolved. Germline V gene sequence: CDR1 MNHEY, CDR2 SVGAGI. CDR3 length equals 15 residues. The CDR3 here is CASSPLGRGGHGHTF. The CDR3 DNA sequence: TGTGCCAGCAGTCCTCTCGGGAGAGGCGGTCACGGCCACACTTTC.

Details on this clonotype: A far larger clone is a single base away, which makes a read error likely. The V gene is TRBV13, the J gene TRBJ2-2, with 7 bases fitting TRBD2. CDR3 size: 14 residues. In germline, CDR1 is PRHDT, CDR2 FYEKMQ (reference sequence). After removal of 6 bases from V and 4 bases from J, the junction contained 5 bases not matched to a gene. The CDR3: CASSVRGGTGELFF. In nucleotides, the CDR3 is TGTGCCAGCAGTGTGCGCGGGGGCACCGGGGAGCTGTTTTTT.

The chain is built from TRBV7-2 and TRBJ2-1, with D perhaps TRBD1 (6 bases). This CDR3 region has 15 residues. Germline-derived CDR1 and CDR2 are SGHTA and FQGNSA. Trimming pared 5 bases from V and 4 bases from J, leaving 15 bases between. CDR3 DNA: TGTGCCAGCAGCCAGGGGCAGCGGTCTTACAATGAGCAGTTCTTC. It yields the protein CASSQGQRSYNEQFF.

There are many counts of this clonotype. V gene TRBV29-1 combines with J gene TRBJ2-3; 8 bases line up with TRBD2. V lost 8 bases to trimming and J lost 6 bases; unmatched junction nucleotides: 13. The germline gives CDR1 SQVTM, CDR2 ANQGSEA. The CDR3 has 14 residues. DNA of the CDR3: TGCAGCTCTCTGGAGCGGGGGTTGGGGGATACGCAGTATTTT. Amino acids: CSSLERGLGDTQYF.

At least ten counts were recorded for this clonotype. The gene calls are TRBV5-1 and TRBJ2-3; no definite D call. The germline V gene encodes CDR1 SGHRS and CDR2 YFSETQ. The CDR3 covers 16 residues. Trimming removed 0 bases from V and 1 base from J, with 12 bases in between. CDR3 protein: CASSLETPRGTDTQYF. In DNA form, the CDR3 reads TGCGCCAGCAGCTTGGAGACCCCTCGGGGCACAGATACGCAGTATTTT.

The chain is built from TRBV6-2 or TRBV6-3 and TRBJ2-1; D gene uncertain. Germline values: CDR1 MNHEY, CDR2 SVGEGT. The CDR3 length is 14 residues. Trimming pared 6 bases from V and 8 bases from J, leaving 17 bases between. The CDR3, as DNA: TGTGCCAGCAGCTCCCAGAGCAGGTTACATGAGCAGTTCTTC. Translated: CASSSQSRLHEQFF.

The rearrangement joins TRBV5-5 to TRBJ2-5; 10 nucleotides match TRBD2. V shed 0 bases, J shed 2 bases, and the junction held 7 bases outside the gene matches. CDR3 length: 17 amino acids. Looked up from germline, CDR1 is SGHKS and CDR2 is YYEKEE (reference sequence). The CDR3 is CASSLGGLAGEQETQYF. Here the CDR3 DNA reads TGTGCCAGCAGCTTGGGAGGTCTAGCGGGGGAGCAAGAGACCCAGTACTTC.

This clonotype was counted at least ten times. V is TRBV2 and J is TRBJ1-6, with 7 bases identical to TRBD1. The J segment lost 4 bases and the V segment lost 5 bases, leaving 17 bases of the junction unmatched. Germline loops: CDR1 SNHLY, CDR2 FYNNEI. There are 19 residues in the CDR3. The CDR3 is CASSSRQGVWDFYNSPLHF. Here the CDR3 DNA reads TGTGCCAGCAGTTCTCGCCAGGGGGTTTGGGACTTTTATAATTCACCCCTCCACTTT.

Notes on this clonotype: Only one base separates this from a far larger clonotype, so it likely reflects a read error. The chain recombines TRBV11-2 with TRBJ2-7; possible D gene TRBD1, 7 bases. V lost 3 bases, J lost 7 bases, and 19 bases lay in between. Germline V gene lookup returns CDR1 SGHAT and CDR2 FQNNGV. There are 15 residues in the CDR3. Written as DNA, the CDR3 is TGTGCCAGCAGCTTTAGCGGAGACAGGGACAATGAGCAGTACTTC. Its protein product is CASSFSGDRDNEQYF.

A few counts support this clonotype. The genes are TRBV12-3 or TRBV12-4 and TRBJ2-5; TRBD1 matches at 7 bases. Trimming cost V 7 bases and J 4 bases; bases outside gene matches: 9. The CDR3 covers 14 residues. CDR3 residues: CASNPRGTGETQYF. The DNA for the CDR3 is TGTGCCAGCAACCCCAGGGGGACGGGAGAGACCCAGTACTTC.

This clonotype came up many times. The chain is built from TRBV7-8 and TRBJ2-5; TRBD1 might be the D (6 bases). CDR1 SGHVS and CDR2 FQNEAQ come from the germline V gene. V gave up 0 bases and J gave up 2 bases, with 10 bases separating them. The CDR3 is made up of 15 amino acids. CDR3 amino acids: CASSLAGQPQETQYF. DNA for the CDR3: TGTGCCAGCAGCTTAGCTGGACAGCCTCAAGAGACCCAGTACTTC.

There are many counts of this clonotype. This chain uses TRBV20-1 with TRBJ2-5; 8 bases are shared with TRBD2. The CDR3 is 13 residues long. The germline CDR1 and CDR2 sequences are DFQATT and SNEGSKA (reference sequence). V shed 8 bases and J 4 bases; nucleotides not matched to a gene: 9. DNA for the CDR3: TGCAGTATCCGGGGGGGGAGCCTAGAGACCCAGTACTTC. It codes for CSIRGGSLETQYF.

This clonotype has a handful of counts. A far larger clone lies a single base away; this is likely a read error. The chain uses TRBV6-1 and TRBJ2-1; D gene ambiguous. The CDR3 is made up of 12 amino acids. V lost 6 bases to trimming and J lost 7 bases, with 10 bases between them. CDR1 MNHNS and CDR2 SASEGT come from the germline V gene. The DNA of the CDR3 is TGTGCCAGCAGCACCATGGGTAATGAGCAGTTCTTC. It is translated as CASSTMGNEQFF.

This clonotype was recorded at least ten times. The chain carries TRBV7-2 and TRBJ2-3; 7 positions agree with TRBD1. CDR1 is SGHTA, CDR2 FQGNSA, per germline. CDR3 length: 13 amino acids. After removal of 5 bases from V and 9 bases from J, the junction contained 8 bases not matched to a gene. The CDR3 loop reads CASSRDSPSTQYF. The CDR3 region has the DNA TGTGCCAGCAGCCGGGACAGCCCCTCAACGCAGTATTTT.

The chain has TRBV6-2 or TRBV6-3 and TRBJ2-1, with 13 bases fitting TRBD2. The junction had 3 bases not matched to a gene; V was cut back by 6 bases and J by 4 bases. Germline CDR1 MNHEY, CDR2 SVGEGT. This CDR3 contains 15 residues. The CDR3 coding sequence is TGTGCCAGCAGGACTAGCGGGAGGTCATACAATGAGCAGTTCTTC. Its translation is CASRTSGRSYNEQFF.

This clonotype was seen ten or more times. The chain employs TRBV23-1 and TRBJ1-4, with 8 nucleotides matching TRBD1. TRBV23-1 is an open reading frame, and its role is uncertain. V lost 4 bases, J lost 8 bases, and 6 bases stayed unmatched. The CDR3 loop spans 14 amino acids. CDR3 region: CASSPQGAHEKLFF. DNA for the CDR3: TGCGCCAGCAGTCCTCAGGGGGCCCACGAAAAACTGTTTTTT.